The T cell receptor (beta chain) under discussion was sequenced for a study of cytomegalovirus exposure and HLA in healthy donors. The CDR3 spans 16 residues. Germline CDR1 MNHNS, CDR2 SASEGT. Between the trimmed V and J ends, which lost 2 bases and 4 bases, there was a span of 16 bases. The PCR made use of 60 Vbeta and 13 Jbeta primers. Here immunoSEQ multiplex PCR was the method, and the copy in TCRdb shows in-frame clones only, minus some. This table holds under 150,000 clones, around 83% found once. The chain is built from TRBV6-1 and TRBJ2-3, with D possibly TRBD2 on 7 matching bases. The clonotype originates from a man aged 45-65 years in good health and CMV-seronegative. Sequences were obtained from PBMCs. The CDR3 DNA sequence: TGTGCCAGCAGTGAAAGTGGGGGGGGCCGGTCAGATACGCAGTATTTT. This gives the protein CASSESGGGRSDTQYF.